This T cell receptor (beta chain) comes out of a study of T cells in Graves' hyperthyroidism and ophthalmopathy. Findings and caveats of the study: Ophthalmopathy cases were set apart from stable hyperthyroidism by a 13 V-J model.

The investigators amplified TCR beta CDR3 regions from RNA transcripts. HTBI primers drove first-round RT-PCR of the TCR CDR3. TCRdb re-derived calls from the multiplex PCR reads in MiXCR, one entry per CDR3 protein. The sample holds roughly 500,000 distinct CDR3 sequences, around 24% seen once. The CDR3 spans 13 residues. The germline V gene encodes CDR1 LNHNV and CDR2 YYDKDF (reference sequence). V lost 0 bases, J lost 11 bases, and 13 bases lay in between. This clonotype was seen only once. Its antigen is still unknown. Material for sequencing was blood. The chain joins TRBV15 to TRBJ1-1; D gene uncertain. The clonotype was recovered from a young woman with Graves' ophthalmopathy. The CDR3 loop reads CATSRDRQAVAFF. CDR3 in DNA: TGTGCCACCAGCAGAGATCGGCAGGCTGTCGCTTTCTTT.